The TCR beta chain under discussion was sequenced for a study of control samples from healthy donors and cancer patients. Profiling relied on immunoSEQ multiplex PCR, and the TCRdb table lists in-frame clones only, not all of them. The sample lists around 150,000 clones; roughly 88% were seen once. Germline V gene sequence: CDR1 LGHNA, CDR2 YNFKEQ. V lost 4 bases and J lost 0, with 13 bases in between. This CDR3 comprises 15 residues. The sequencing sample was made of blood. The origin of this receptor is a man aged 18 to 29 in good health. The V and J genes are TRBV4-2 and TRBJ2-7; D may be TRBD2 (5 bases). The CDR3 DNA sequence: TGTGCCAGCAGCCGAGGAGCGGTTAGCTCCTACGAGCAGTACTTC. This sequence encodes CASSRGAVSSYEQYF.